This note documents a single TCR beta chain sequence. Whoever was chosen for sequencing had shown CD8+CD57+ cell expansion by flow cytometry. TCR beta VDJ and CDR3 profiling used genomic DNA as template. MiXCR, applied by TCRdb to the reads, yields one record per CDR3 protein. The sample contains over 150,000 distinct CDR3 sequences, about 60% of which appear only once. This entry comes from a study of CD8+CD57+ T cells in acquired aplastic anemia. The sample consisted of sorted CD4+, CD8+, or CD8+CD57+ T cells (not recorded which) from PBMCs. The TCR sequence derives from a human donor with aplastic anemia.

CDR3 nucleotides: TGTGCCAGCAGCTTGGTGGGAGGGGAAGAGACCCAGTACTTC. Residues: CASSLVGGEETQYF. This chain uses TRBV7-9 with TRBJ2-5, with TRBD2 identical over 7 bases. V shed 3 bases and J 3 bases; nucleotides not matched to a gene: 4. This CDR3 contains 14 residues. Germline V gives CDR1 SEHNR, CDR2 FQNEAQ (reference sequence).